The subject of this entry is one TCR beta chain. As handled by the study authors: Amplification from reference gene primers served as the basis for estimated nucleated cell counts. Measured with immunoSEQ multiplex PCR; TCRdb has only the in-frame clones, and not every one. V, J and clone size reflect that table, while D and trimming were determined from the DNA. The data show a few hundred thousand clones, with 70% to 90% seen just once and roughly 0.87% held by the top ten. This entry belongs to a study of blood T cell repertoires in COVID-19. The clonotype originates from a human donor with COVID-19, enrolled during active disease. The donor label of this sample is uncertain. Sequenced: peripheral blood.

The CDR3 spells CASSVGGSDYYEQYF. CDR3 sequence (DNA): TGTGCCAGCAGCGTAGGCGGCAGTGACTATTACGAGCAGTACTTC. V usage is TRBV9 and J usage is TRBJ2-7, with D maybe TRBD2 (5 bases). The V end was cut by 0 bases, the J end by 4 bases, with 14 bases between. Germline CDR1 and CDR2: SGDLS and YYNGEE. CDR3 length: 15 amino acids.